This T cell receptor beta chain is drawn from a study of CD8+ T cells in alopecia areata. Study overall: Twice a day, 5 to 10 mg of oral tofacitinib was administered to treated patients. Tofacitinib ran for 6 to 18 months before 6 months off drug.

Treatment in this sample: oral pan-JAK inhibitor, 5-10 mg twice daily. This clone was picked up a small number of times. Antigen specificity is unknown. Study-level results: While patients received tofacitinib, many expanded lesional clones remained present in scalp and blood. TCR sharing across patients was less clear than in mice, possibly HLA-related.

TCR sequencing used cDNA made by reverse transcription of extracted RNA. Libraries were prepared by immunoSEQ multiplex PCR; TCRdb keeps only in-frame clonotypes and omits some of them. The sample lists about 130,000 clones, less than 70% occurring once. The sequence was collected from a human donor with alopecia areata. The sample was CD8+ T cells sorted from blood, taken at week 4, from a patient treated with tofacitinib.

CDR3 loop: CSVFTVDEKLFF. CDR3 in DNA: TGCAGCGTTTTTACAGTGGATGAAAAACTGTTTTTT. The V call is TRBV29-1, the J call TRBJ1-4; D gene ambiguous. Trimming stripped 5 bases from V and 6 bases from J, with 10 bases between. Per germline, CDR1 SQVTM and CDR2 ANQGSEA. This CDR3 comprises 12 residues.